The clone carrying this T cell receptor beta chain occurred many times. Its antigen is not identified. Amplification of TCR beta CDR3 regions used RNA transcripts. HTBI primers were used in a first-round RT-PCR, which preceded a second-round multiplex PCR. TCRdb reprocessed the multiplex PCR reads via MiXCR and lists one record per CDR3 protein. This table has 1 million to 1.3 million distinct CDR3 sequences, roughly 35% appearing once. The data were taken from a study of Graves' ophthalmopathy and Graves' hyperthyroidism. Findings and caveats of the study: The model forecast ophthalmopathy progression, reaching 70.59% sensitivity and about 75% specificity. In blood, most expanded thyroid clonotypes above 0.001 frequency were also detected.

Hyperthyroidism patients, aged 18 to 65, were newly diagnosed, under 2 months' duration. The V gene's germline CDR1 is WSHSY and CDR2 SAAADI. V was shortened by 0 bases and J by 2 bases, with 7 bases between the two germline ends. CDR3 length: 14 residues. The sequenced sample consisted of peripheral blood or thyroid tissue (not recorded which). The TCR was taken from an adult man with Graves' hyperthyroidism. The rearrangement links TRBV10-2 to TRBJ1-2; a weak D match, TRBD1 (5 bases). The DNA of the CDR3 is TGCGCCAGCAGTGAGTCCGGACACAACTATGGCTACACCTTC. Translated, it gives CASSESGHNYGYTF.